This T cell receptor (beta chain) was obtained from a study of blood T cell repertoires in COVID-19. Study summary: T cells, B-cell-depleted T cells, or PBMCs supplied cDNA or gDNA.

The CDR3 runs 15 residues. Germline-derived CDR1 and CDR2 are LNHDA and SQIVND (reference sequence). Trimming removed 2 bases from V and 7 bases from J; junction bases left unmatched: 7. Generated by immunoSEQ multiplex PCR, the TCRdb table keeps only in-frame clones and is missing some. This sample yields fewer than 500,000 clones, of which about 90% are seen a single time; more than 0.7% belongs to the top ten. Seattle cases were enrolled at active infection and followed longitudinally. The sample consisted of peripheral blood. This rearrangement joins TRBV19 to TRBJ2-2; 7 bases fit TRBD2. This clonotype was sampled from a man aged 18 to 30 with COVID-19, enrolled during active disease. CDR3 loop: CASSIMASGVGELFF. CDR3 in DNA: TGTGCCAGTAGTATAATGGCTAGCGGTGTCGGGGAGCTGTTTTTT.